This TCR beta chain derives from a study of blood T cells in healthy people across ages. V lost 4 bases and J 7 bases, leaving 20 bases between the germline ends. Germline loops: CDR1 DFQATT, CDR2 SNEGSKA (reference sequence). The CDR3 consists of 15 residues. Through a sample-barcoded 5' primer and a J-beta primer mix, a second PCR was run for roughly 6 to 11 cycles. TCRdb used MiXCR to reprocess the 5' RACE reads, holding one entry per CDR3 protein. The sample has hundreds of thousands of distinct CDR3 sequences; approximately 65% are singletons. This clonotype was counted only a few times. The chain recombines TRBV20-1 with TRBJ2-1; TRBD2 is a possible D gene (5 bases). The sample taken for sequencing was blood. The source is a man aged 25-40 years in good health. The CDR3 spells CSATSYDTDWNEQFF. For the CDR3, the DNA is TGCAGTGCTACATCGTATGACACGGACTGGAATGAGCAGTTCTTC.